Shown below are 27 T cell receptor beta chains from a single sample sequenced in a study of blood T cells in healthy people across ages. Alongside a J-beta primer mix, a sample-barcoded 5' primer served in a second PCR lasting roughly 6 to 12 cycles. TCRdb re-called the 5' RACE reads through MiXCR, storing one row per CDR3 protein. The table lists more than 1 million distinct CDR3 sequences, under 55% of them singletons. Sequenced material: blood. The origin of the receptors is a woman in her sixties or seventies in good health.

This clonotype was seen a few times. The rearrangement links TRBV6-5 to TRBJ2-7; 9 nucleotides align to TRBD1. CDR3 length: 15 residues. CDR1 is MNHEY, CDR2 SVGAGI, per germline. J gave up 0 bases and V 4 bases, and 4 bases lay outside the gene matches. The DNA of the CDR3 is TGTGCCAGCAGTTCCGGACAGGGGACCTCCTACGAGCAGTACTTC. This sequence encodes CASSSGQGTSYEQYF.

The CDR3 is CASSQGTSGNQETQYF. In DNA, the CDR3 is TGTGCCAGCAGCCAGGGGACTAGCGGCAACCAAGAGACCCAGTACTTC. This chain connects TRBV9 to TRBJ2-5; TRBD2 matches 11 bases. This CDR3 has 16 amino acids. Germline values: CDR1 SGDLS, CDR2 YYNGEE. The trim removed 4 bases at V and 0 bases at J, leaving 5 bases unmatched. Filled out from reference TRBV9 and TRBJ2-5, the complete variable domain reads DSGVTQTPKHLITATGQRVTLRCSPRSGDLSVYWYQQSLDQGLQFLIQYYNGEERAKGNILERFSAQQFPDLHSELNLSSLELGDSALYFCASSQGTSGNQETQYFGPGTRLLVL.

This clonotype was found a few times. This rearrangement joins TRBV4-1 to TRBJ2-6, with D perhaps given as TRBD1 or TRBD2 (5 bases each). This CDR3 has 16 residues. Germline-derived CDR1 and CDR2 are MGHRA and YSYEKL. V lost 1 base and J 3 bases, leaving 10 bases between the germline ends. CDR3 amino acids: CASSQAGRSGANVLTF. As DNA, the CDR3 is TGCGCCAGCAGCCAAGCGGGACGGAGTGGGGCCAACGTCCTGACTTTC.

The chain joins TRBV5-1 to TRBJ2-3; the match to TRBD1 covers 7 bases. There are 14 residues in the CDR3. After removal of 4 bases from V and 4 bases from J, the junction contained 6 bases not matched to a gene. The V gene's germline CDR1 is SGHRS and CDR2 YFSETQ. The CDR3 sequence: CASSLDRVPDTQYF. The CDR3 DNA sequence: TGCGCCAGCAGCCTAGACAGGGTTCCAGATACGCAGTATTTT.

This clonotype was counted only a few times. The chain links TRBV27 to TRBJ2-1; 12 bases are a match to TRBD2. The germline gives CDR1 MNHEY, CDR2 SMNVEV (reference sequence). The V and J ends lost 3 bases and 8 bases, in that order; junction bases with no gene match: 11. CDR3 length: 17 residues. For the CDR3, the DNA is TGTGCCAGCAGTTTTGGTCTAGCGGGAGGGTGGAGCGATGAGCAGTTCTTC. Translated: CASSFGLAGGWSDEQFF.

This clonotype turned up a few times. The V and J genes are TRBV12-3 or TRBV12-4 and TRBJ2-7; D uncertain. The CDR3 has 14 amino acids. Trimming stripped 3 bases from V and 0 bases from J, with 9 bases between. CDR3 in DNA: TGTGCCAGCAGTTTTCGGACCAACTCCTACGAGCAGTACTTC. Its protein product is CASSFRTNSYEQYF.

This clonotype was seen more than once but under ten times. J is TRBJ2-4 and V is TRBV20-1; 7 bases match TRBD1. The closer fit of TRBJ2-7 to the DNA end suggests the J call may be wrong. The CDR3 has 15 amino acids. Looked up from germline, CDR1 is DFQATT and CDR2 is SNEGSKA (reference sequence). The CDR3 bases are TGCAGTGCTAGACCCCACACAGGGGTGGTCTACGAGCAGTACTTC. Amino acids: CSARPHTGVVYEQYF.

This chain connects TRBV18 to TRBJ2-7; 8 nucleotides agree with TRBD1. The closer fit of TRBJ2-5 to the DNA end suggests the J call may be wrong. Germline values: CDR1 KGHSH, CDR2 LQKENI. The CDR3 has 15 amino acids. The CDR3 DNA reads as TGTGCCAGCTCGTCAAAACAGGGGGTATCGGAGACCCAGTACTTC. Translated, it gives CASSSKQGVSETQYF.

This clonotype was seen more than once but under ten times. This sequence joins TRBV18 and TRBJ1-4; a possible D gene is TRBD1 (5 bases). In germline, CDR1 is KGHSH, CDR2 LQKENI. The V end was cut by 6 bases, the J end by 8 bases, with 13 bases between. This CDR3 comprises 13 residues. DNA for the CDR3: TGTGCCAGCTCCCGCGGGGGAAGCGAAAAACTGTTTTTT. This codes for CASSRGGSEKLFF.

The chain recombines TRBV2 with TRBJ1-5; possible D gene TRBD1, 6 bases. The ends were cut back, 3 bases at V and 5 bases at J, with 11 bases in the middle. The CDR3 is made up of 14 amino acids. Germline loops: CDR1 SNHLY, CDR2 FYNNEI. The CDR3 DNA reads TGTGCCAGCAGTGACGACAGGTTTGATCAGCCCCAGCATTTT. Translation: CASSDDRFDQPQHF.

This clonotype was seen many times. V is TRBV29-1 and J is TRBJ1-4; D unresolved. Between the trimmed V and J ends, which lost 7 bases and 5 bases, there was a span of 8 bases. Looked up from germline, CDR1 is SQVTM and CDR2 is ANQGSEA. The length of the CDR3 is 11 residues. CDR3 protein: CSGEINEKLFF. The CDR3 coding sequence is TGCAGCGGAGAGATAAATGAAAAACTGTTTTTT.

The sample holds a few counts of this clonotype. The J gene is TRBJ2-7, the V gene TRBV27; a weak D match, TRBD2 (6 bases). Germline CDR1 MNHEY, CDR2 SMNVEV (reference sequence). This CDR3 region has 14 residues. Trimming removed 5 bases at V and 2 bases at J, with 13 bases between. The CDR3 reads CASSGGVFPYEQYF. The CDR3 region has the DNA TGTGCCAGCAGTGGCGGGGTGTTCCCCTACGAGCAGTACTTC.

The CDR3 here is CASSEYGSSQLPRELVRYF. The CDR3 region has the DNA TGTGCCAGCAGTGAATATGGCTCTAGCCAACTCCCCCGGGAGTTAGTCCGGTACTTC. The rearrangement joins TRBV6-1 to TRBJ2-7; D is perhaps TRBD2 (6 bases). The CDR3 totals 19 residues. CDR1 is MNHNS and CDR2 is SASEGT in the germline V gene. V lost 2 bases to trimming and J lost 12 bases, with 35 bases between them.

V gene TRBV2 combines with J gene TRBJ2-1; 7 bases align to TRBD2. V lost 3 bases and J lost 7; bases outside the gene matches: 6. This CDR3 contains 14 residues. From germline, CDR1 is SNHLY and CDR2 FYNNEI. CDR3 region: CASSDAGVKNEQFF. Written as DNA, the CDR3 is TGTGCCAGCAGTGACGCGGGAGTAAAAAATGAGCAGTTCTTC.

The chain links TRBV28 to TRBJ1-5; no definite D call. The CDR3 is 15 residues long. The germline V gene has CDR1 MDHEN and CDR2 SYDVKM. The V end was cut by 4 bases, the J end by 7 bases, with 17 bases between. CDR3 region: CASSSPGSAYQPQHF. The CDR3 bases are TGTGCCAGCAGTTCACCGGGCTCCGCATACCAGCCCCAGCATTTT.

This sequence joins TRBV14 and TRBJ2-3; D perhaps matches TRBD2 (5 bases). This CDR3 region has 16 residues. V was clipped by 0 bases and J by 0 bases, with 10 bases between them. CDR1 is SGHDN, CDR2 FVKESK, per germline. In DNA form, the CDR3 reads TGTGCCAGCAGCCAAGATGAGCGAGGGAGCACAGATACGCAGTATTTT. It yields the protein CASSQDERGSTDTQYF.

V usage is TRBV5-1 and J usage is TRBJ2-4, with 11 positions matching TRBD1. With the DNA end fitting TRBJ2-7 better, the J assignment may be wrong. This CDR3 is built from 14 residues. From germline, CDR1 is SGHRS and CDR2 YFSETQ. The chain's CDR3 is CASSSGQGACEQYF. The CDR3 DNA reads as TGCGCCAGCAGCTCCGGACAGGGGGCTTGCGAGCAGTACTTC.

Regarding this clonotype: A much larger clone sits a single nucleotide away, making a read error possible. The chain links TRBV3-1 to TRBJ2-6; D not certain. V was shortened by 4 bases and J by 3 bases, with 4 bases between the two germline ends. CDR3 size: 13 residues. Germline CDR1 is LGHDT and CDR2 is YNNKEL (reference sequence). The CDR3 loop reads CASSPYGANVLTF. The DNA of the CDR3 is TGTGCCAGCAGCCCCTATGGGGCCAACGTCCTGACTTTC.

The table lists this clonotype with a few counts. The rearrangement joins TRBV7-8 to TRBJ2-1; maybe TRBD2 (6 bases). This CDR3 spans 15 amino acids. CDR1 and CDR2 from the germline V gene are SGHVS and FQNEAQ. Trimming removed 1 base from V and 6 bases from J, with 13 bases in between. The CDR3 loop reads CASSLVGRGSNEQFF. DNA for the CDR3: TGTGCCAGCAGCTTAGTCGGGAGAGGGTCCAATGAGCAGTTCTTC.

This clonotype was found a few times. This CDR3 reads CASSLLAGKSEQYF. CDR3 DNA sequence: TGTGCCAGCAGCTTGTTAGCGGGAAAATCCGAGCAGTACTTC. The chain employs TRBV5-8 and TRBJ2-7; 8 nucleotides align to TRBD2. Germline CDR1 is SGHTS and CDR2 is YDEGEE. Trimming removed 1 base from V and 6 bases from J; junction bases left unmatched: 6. There are 14 residues in the CDR3.

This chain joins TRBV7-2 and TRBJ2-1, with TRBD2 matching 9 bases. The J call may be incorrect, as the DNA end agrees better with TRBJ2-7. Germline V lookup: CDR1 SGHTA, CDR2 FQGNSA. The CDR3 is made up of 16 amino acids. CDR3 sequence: CASSFSGSVSHNEQYF. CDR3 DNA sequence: TGTGCCAGCAGCTTTAGCGGGAGCGTATCCCACAATGAGCAGTACTTC.

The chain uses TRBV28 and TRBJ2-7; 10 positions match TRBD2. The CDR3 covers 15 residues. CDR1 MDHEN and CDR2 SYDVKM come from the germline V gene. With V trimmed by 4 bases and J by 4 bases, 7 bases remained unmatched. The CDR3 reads CASSSPLAGEYEQYF. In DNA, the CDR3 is TGTGCCAGCAGTTCTCCTCTAGCGGGAGAGTACGAGCAGTACTTC.

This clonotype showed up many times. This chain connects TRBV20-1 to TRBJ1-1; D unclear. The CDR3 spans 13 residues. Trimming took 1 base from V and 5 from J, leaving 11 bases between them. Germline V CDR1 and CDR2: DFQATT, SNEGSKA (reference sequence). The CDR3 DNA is TGCAGTGCTAGAGGGGAGTGGAGAACTGAAGCTTTCTTT. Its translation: CSARGEWRTEAFF.

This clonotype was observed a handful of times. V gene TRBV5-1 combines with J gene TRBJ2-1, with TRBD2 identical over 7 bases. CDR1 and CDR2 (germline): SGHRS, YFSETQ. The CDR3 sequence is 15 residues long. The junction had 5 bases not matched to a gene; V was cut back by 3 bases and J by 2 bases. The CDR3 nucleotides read TGCGCCAGCAGCTCGGCTAGCGGAGCCTACAATGAGCAGTTCTTC. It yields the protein CASSSASGAYNEQFF.

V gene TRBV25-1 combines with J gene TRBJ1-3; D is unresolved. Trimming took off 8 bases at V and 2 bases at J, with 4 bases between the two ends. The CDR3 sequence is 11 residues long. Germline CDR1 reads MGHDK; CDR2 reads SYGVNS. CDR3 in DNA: TGTGCCAGCGGAACTGGAAACACCATATATTTT. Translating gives CASGTGNTIYF.

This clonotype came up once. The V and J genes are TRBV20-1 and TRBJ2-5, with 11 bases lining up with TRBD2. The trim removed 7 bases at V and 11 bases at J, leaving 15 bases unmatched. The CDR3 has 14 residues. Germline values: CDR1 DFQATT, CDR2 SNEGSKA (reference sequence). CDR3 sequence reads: CSVAPGLAVNEQYF. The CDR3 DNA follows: TGCAGTGTGGCTCCGGGACTAGCGGTCAATGAGCAGTACTTC.

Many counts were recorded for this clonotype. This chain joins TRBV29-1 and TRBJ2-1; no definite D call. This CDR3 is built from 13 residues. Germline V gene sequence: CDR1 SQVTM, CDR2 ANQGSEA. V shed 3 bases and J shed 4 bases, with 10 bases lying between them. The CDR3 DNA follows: TGCAGCGTTGACCGATACCAATACAATGAGCAGTTCTTC. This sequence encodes CSVDRYQYNEQFF.